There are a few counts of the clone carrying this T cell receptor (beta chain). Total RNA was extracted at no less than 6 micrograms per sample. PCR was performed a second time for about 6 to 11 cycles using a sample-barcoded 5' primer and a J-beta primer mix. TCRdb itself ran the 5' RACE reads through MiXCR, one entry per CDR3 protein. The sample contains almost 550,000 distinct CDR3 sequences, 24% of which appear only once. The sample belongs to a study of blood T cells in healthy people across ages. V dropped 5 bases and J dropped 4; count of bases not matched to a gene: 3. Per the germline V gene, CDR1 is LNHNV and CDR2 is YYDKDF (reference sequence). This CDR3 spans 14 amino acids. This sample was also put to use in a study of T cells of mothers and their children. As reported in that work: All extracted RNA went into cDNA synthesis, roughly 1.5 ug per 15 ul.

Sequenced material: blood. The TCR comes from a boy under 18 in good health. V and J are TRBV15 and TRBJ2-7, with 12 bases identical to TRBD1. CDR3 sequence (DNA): TGTGCCACCAGCGGGGACAGGGGGCGATACGAGCAGTACTTC. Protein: CATSGDRGRYEQYF.